This T cell receptor beta chain was sequenced in a study of technical replicates of blood from several donors. CDR3 size: 14 residues. Germline-derived CDR1 and CDR2 are SEHNR and FQNEAQ (reference sequence). The junction had 4 bases not matched to a gene; V was cut back by 3 bases and J by 5 bases. The repertoire was sequenced with immunoSEQ multiplex PCR; TCRdb's copy has only in-frame clones and lacks some. The data show around 68,000 clones, about 97% seen once. The source of this sequence is a human donor in good health. The rearrangement uses TRBV7-9 and TRBJ1-1, with 9 bases aligning to TRBD1. Sequenced sample: T cells isolated from PBMCs. The CDR3 sequence: CASSLGQGSTEAFF. The CDR3 region has the DNA TGTGCCAGCAGCTTGGGACAGGGAAGTACTGAAGCTTTCTTT.